The sequence of this T cell receptor beta chain was determined in a study of graft-versus-host responses after intestinal transplantation. On the study more broadly: Anti-thymocyte globulin induction preceded two to three years of tacrolimus and steroid maintenance in all recipients.

Study observations and caveats: Early post-transplant HvG declines tracked with peak circulating GvH clone levels.

This clone was observed a few times. The target antigen is unknown. CDR1 is WSHSY, CDR2 SAAADI, per germline. The CDR3 has 14 residues. Germline trimming cut 5 bases from V and 6 bases from J; bases unmatched to any gene: 5. Assay used: immunoSEQ multiplex PCR; TCRdb lists only in-frame clones, some missing. The repertoire holds around 55,000 clones, with 89% as singletons. The rearrangement uses TRBV10-2 and TRBJ2-2; 8 nucleotides match TRBD2. Sample: unstimulated CD4+ T cells sorted from spleen or lymph node cells, taken before transplant. This receptor was identified in a human donor who was the organ donor for an intestinal transplant. CDR3 residues: CASSRTSRPGELFF. CDR3 bases: TGCGCCAGCAGTAGGACTAGCCGACCCGGGGAGCTGTTTTTT.